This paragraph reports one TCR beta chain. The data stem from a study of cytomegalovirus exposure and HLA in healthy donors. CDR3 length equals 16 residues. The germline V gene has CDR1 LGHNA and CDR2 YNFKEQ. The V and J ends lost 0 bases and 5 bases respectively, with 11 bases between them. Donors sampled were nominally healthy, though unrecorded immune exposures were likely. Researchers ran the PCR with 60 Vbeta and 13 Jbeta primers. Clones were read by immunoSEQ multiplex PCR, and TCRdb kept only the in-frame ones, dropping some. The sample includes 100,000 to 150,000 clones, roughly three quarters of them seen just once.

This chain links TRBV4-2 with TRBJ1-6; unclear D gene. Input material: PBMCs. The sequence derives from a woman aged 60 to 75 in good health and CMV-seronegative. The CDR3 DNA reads TGTGCCAGCAGCCAAGATAGGTTCGGGGATAATTCACCCCTCCACTTT. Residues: CASSQDRFGDNSPLHF.